This entry describes one TCR beta chain. The data are from a study of shared clonotypes between healthy human individuals. Running of the assay took place at deep level. Assay used: immunoSEQ multiplex PCR; TCRdb lists only in-frame clones, some missing. The data show fewer than 650,000 clones, about 82% seen once. The CDR3 sequence is 15 residues long. The V gene end was trimmed by 4 bases and the J gene end by 0 bases; junction bases not matched to a gene: 6. CDR1 KGHSH and CDR2 LQKENI come from the germline V gene. The gene calls are TRBV18 and TRBJ2-7; 7 bases fit TRBD2. The sequence derives from a woman between 40 and 55 years old in good health. Some clones in this sample may be carry-over from other donors' samples. Sequencing was done on a sample of PBMCs. The CDR3 region has the DNA TGTGCCAGCTCACGACCACTAGCGAACTCCTACGAGCAGTACTTC. This codes for CASSRPLANSYEQYF. The entire variable domain, with the rest obtained from reference TRBV18 and TRBJ2-7, is as follows: NAGVMQNPRHLVRRRGQEARLRCSPMKGHSHVYWYRQLPEEGLKFMVYLQKENIIDESGMPKERFSAEFPKEGPSILRIQQVVRGDSAAYFCASSRPLANSYEQYFGPGTRLTVT.